The 3 T cell receptor beta chains below all came from one sample that was sequenced in a study of Ad26.COV2.S vaccination and SARS-CoV-2 variants. The treatment denotes: some 19 received Ad26.COV2.S at low or high dose, single or two shots; about 5 received placebo; per-sample allocation not given. Sampling was done on day 63 after the first vaccine or placebo injection. Repertoires were generated with immunoSEQ multiplex PCR, while TCRdb's copy carries only in-frame clones and drops some. The repertoire holds 440,000 or so clones, roughly 90% seen once, with 1.5% to 2% in the top ten. The sequenced sample was peripheral blood, obtained in a trial of Ad26.COV2.S vaccine versus placebo. These receptors came from a person aged 18 to 59 who received the Ad26.COV2.S COVID-19 vaccine or a placebo.

This clone was found once. The rearrangement links TRBV11-3 to TRBJ2-5; no definite D call. Germline V gene data show CDR1 as SGHNT and CDR2 as YENEEA. V dropped 1 base and J dropped 7 bases, with 16 bases sitting between them. The CDR3 covers 15 residues. CDR3 region: CASSLGVVSPGTQYF. The CDR3 nucleotides are TGTGCCAGCAGCTTAGGTGTTGTCAGCCCGGGGACCCAGTACTTC.

The chain is built from TRBV21-1 and TRBJ1-3; TRBD1 is the table's D call and was not checked against the DNA. TRBV21-1 is a documented pseudogene. The CDR3 extends over 15 amino acids. The CDR3 loop is CASSTGTGAGNTIYF. The CDR3 coding sequence is TGTGCCAGCAGCACCGGGACAGGGGCTGGAAACACCATATATTTT.

The chain employs TRBV5-4 and TRBJ2-3; possibly TRBD2 for D (6 bases). The V gene's germline CDR1 is SGHNT and CDR2 YYREEE (reference sequence). This CDR3 spans 15 amino acids. V gave up 3 bases and J gave up 6 bases, with 17 bases separating them. The chain's CDR3 is CASSSRLEGGDTQYF. The CDR3 DNA is TGTGCCAGCAGCTCCAGGTTGGAGGGTGGGGATACGCAGTATTTT.